Below are 20 T cell receptor beta chains sequenced from a single sample in a study of blood T cell repertoires in COVID-19. TCRdb's copy holds only in-frame clones and misses some; the assay was immunoSEQ multiplex PCR. The table includes 50,000 to 55,000 clones, roughly 90% detected once. The sample taken for sequencing was peripheral blood. The receptors derive from a human donor with active COVID-19. The donor label of this sample is uncertain.

This clone was seen a handful of times. This chain links TRBV25-1 with TRBJ1-2, with TRBD1 identical over 9 bases. Germline CDR1 and CDR2: MGHDK and SYGVNS. CDR3 length equals 15 residues. V trimming: 5 bases; J trimming: 0 bases; junction bases outside the gene matches: 4. CDR3 loop: CASSPTGGSNYGYTF. CDR3 nucleotides: TGTGCCAGCAGTCCAACAGGGGGCTCTAACTATGGCTACACCTTC.

This clone has a single count. This chain joins TRBV7-2 and TRBJ1-1, with unresolved D. Per germline, CDR1 SGHTA and CDR2 FQGNSA. Trimming took 1 base from V and 4 from J, leaving 13 bases between them. This CDR3 has 15 residues. Here the CDR3 reads CASSLEWRSVTEAFF. The CDR3, as DNA: TGTGCCAGCAGCTTAGAGTGGAGGTCCGTCACTGAAGCTTTCTTT.

The chain has TRBV4-3 and TRBJ1-2; perhaps TRBD1 as D (6 bases). The CDR3 has 16 residues. Between the trimmed V and J ends, which lost 1 base and 4 bases, there was a span of 16 bases. Germline-derived CDR1 and CDR2 are LGHNA and YSLEER. In nucleotides, the CDR3 is TGCGCCAGCAGCCAAGTGGTCAGGGGACCGTCCTATGGCTACACCTTC. Translating gives CASSQVVRGPSYGYTF.

V and J are TRBV11-2 and TRBJ1-3; a possible D gene is TRBD1 (5 bases). Germline CDR1 and CDR2: SGHAT and FQNNGV. V was shortened by 4 bases and J by 0 bases, with 16 bases between the two germline ends. The CDR3 is made up of 17 amino acids. CDR3 coding DNA: TGTGCCAGCAGCTCCTTAAGGGGAGGCTTCTCTGGAAACACCATATATTTT. Amino acids: CASSSLRGGFSGNTIYF.

The J gene is TRBJ1-4, the V gene TRBV5-8; 10 positions match TRBD1. Germline CDR1 and CDR2: SGHTS and YDEGEE. With V trimmed by 7 bases and J by 7 bases, 10 bases remained unmatched. The CDR3 is made up of 15 amino acids. CDR3 sequence: CASLKFGTGVEKLFF. As DNA, the CDR3 is TGTGCCAGCTTAAAATTCGGGACAGGGGTTGAAAAACTGTTTTTT.

The rearrangement uses TRBV7-2 and TRBJ2-7; maybe TRBD1 (8 bases). The CDR3 sequence is 15 residues long. V was pared by 5 bases and J by 0 bases, with 14 bases between. Germline V gene data show CDR1 as SGHTA and CDR2 as FQGNSA. In DNA form, the CDR3 reads TGTGCCAGCAGCGTACAGGGGGGGAGCTCCTACGAGCAGTACTTC. Residues: CASSVQGGSSYEQYF.

The chain recombines TRBV7-2 with TRBJ1-1; a weak D match, TRBD1 (6 bases). CDR1 and CDR2 (germline): SGHTA, FQGNSA. V was shortened by 2 bases and J by 0 bases, with 13 bases between the two germline ends. The CDR3 is made up of 16 amino acids. The CDR3 sequence is CASSLRGRGLNTEAFF. Here the CDR3 DNA reads TGTGCCAGCAGCTTAAGGGGGAGGGGATTGAACACTGAAGCTTTCTTT.

V gene TRBV6-5 combines with J gene TRBJ1-1, with a possible D match to TRBD1 (5 bases). The CDR3 covers 13 residues. CDR1 and CDR2 (germline): MNHEY, SVGAGI. The V gene lost 4 bases and the J gene lost 0 bases, with 6 bases spanning the gap. Here the CDR3 DNA reads TGTGCCAGCAGTTCGACAGTGAACACTGAAGCTTTCTTT. Translating it yields CASSSTVNTEAFF.

A note on this clone: The junction does not match germline at one end; this may be a read error. The same CDR3 arises from other DNA sequences in this sample as well. This rearrangement joins TRBV4-2 to TRBJ1-2, with 8 bases identical to TRBD1. The CDR3 loop spans 17 amino acids. Germline lookup yields CDR1 LGHNA and CDR2 YNFKEQ. The DNA for the CDR3 is TGTGCTAGCAGCCAAGCCAGCAGGGGGCCTTCTAACTATGGCTACACCTTC. Translated: CASSQASRGPSNYGYTF.

A remark on this clone: Other DNA sequences in this sample translate to the same CDR3. The chain carries TRBV7-2 and TRBJ1-6, with TRBD1 matching 7 bases. The CDR3 sequence is 16 residues long. CDR1 is SGHTA and CDR2 is FQGNSA in the germline V gene. V gave up 5 bases and J gave up 0 bases; unmatched junction bases: 4. The CDR3 spells CASSLQGSSYNSPLHF. Here the CDR3 DNA reads TGTGCCAGCAGCCTACAGGGGAGCTCCTATAATTCACCCCTCCACTTT. The full variable domain, rest sourced from reference TRBV7-2 and TRBJ1-6, is GAGVSQSPSNKVTEKGKDVELRCDPISGHTALYWYRQSLGQGLEFLIYFQGNSAPDKSGLPSDRFSAERTGGSVSTLTIQRTQQEDSAVYLCASSLQGSSYNSPLHFGNGTRLTVT.

The V and J genes are TRBV7-2 and TRBJ2-1; TRBD2 agrees at 8 bases. The germline V gene encodes CDR1 SGHTA and CDR2 FQGNSA. There are 15 residues in the CDR3. The V gene end was trimmed by 1 base and the J gene end by 3 bases; junction bases not matched to a gene: 2. This chain's CDR3 is CASSLGGGNYNEQFF. The DNA of the CDR3 is TGTGCCAGCAGCTTAGGCGGGGGGAACTACAATGAGCAGTTCTTC.

DNA of the CDR3: TGTGCCAGCAGCTTAGGGGCAGGTCGTGAAGCTTTCTTT. Translating gives CASSLGAGREAFF. This sequence joins TRBV7-2 and TRBJ1-1; no definite D call. This CDR3 is 13 amino acids long. V was shortened by 1 base and J by 7 bases, with 10 bases between the two germline ends. Germline V gene lookup returns CDR1 SGHTA and CDR2 FQGNSA.

The chain is built from TRBV7-2 and TRBJ2-3; 10 bases align to TRBD2. The CDR3 runs 16 residues. After removal of 6 bases from V and 1 base from J, the junction contained 7 bases not matched to a gene. Germline V lookup: CDR1 SGHTA, CDR2 FQGNSA. As DNA, the CDR3 is TGTGCCAGCAGAGCTAGTCTAGCGGGGGGCACAGATACGCAGTATTTT. Protein product: CASRASLAGGTDTQYF. The full variable domain, its missing parts supplied by reference TRBV7-2 and TRBJ2-3, is GAGVSQSPSNKVTEKGKDVELRCDPISGHTALYWYRQSLGQGLEFLIYFQGNSAPDKSGLPSDRFSAERTGGSVSTLTIQRTQQEDSAVYLCASRASLAGGTDTQYFGPGTRLTVL.

V and J are TRBV28 and TRBJ2-3; weak D call: TRBD2 (7 bases). CDR1 and CDR2 (germline): MDHEN, SYDVKM. This CDR3 is built from 14 residues. V was cut by 5 bases and J by 2 bases, with 11 bases left in between. The CDR3 DNA is TGTGCCAGCAGTGTGGGGGGGCTCACAGATACGCAGTATTTT. Protein: CASSVGGLTDTQYF.

This clone was detected once. The junction does not match germline at one end; this may be a read error. This rearrangement joins TRBV7-7 to TRBJ1-2, with D perhaps matching TRBD1 (5 bases). CDR1 and CDR2 from the germline V gene are SSHAT and FNYEAQ (reference sequence). The CDR3 runs 15 residues. This CDR3 is CASSLSGKGDYGYTF. CDR3 coding DNA: TGTGCTAGCAGCTTATCAGGGAAAGGGGACTATGGCTACACCTTC.

This sequence joins TRBV5-6 and TRBJ2-7, with a possible D match to TRBD2 (6 bases). V shed 2 bases and J shed 0 bases, with 9 bases lying between them. CDR1 and CDR2 (germline): SGHDT, YYEEEE. CDR3 length: 14 amino acids. For the CDR3, the DNA is TGTGCCAGCAGCTTACGGGGGACCTCCTACGAGCAGTACTTC. Its translation: CASSLRGTSYEQYF.

The J gene is TRBJ2-3, the V gene TRBV3-1 (or the pseudogene TRBV3-2); 9 bases fit TRBD1. Germline CDR1 reads LGHDT; CDR2 reads YNNKEL (reference sequence). CDR3 length equals 15 residues. V trimming: 2 bases; J trimming: 11 bases; junction bases outside the gene matches: 11. CDR3 protein: CASSQPYRGRRRQYF. The DNA of the CDR3 is TGTGCCAGCAGCCAACCATACAGGGGGCGACGGCGGCAGTATTTT.

The chain couples TRBV5-6 to TRBJ1-5, with D maybe TRBD1 (5 bases). This CDR3 spans 14 amino acids. Germline V gene sequence: CDR1 SGHDT, CDR2 YYEEEE. The V end lost 0 bases, the J end lost 2 bases, and 6 bases lay between the germline ends. The CDR3 here is CASSLGGGNQPQHF. The CDR3, as DNA: TGTGCCAGCAGCTTGGGGGGGGGCAATCAGCCCCAGCATTTT.

This clone was seen a handful of times. The chain joins TRBV2 to TRBJ2-1; 16 bases agree with TRBD2. The CDR3 loop spans 17 amino acids. In germline, CDR1 is SNHLY, CDR2 FYNNEI. Unmatched junction bases numbered 13, after V lost 8 bases and J lost 9 bases. This CDR3 reads CASVKRGTSGGATEQFF. The CDR3 DNA sequence: TGTGCCAGCGTTAAACGCGGGACTAGCGGGGGGGCCACTGAGCAGTTCTTC. The full variable domain, completed using reference TRBV2 and TRBJ2-1, is EPEVTQTPSHQVTQMGQEVILRCVPISNHLYFYWYRQILGQKVEFLVSFYNNEISEKSEIFDDQFSVERPDGSNFTLKIRSTKLEDSAMYFCASVKRGTSGGATEQFFGPGTRLTVL.

The rearrangement links TRBV6-6 to TRBJ1-5, with a weak D call TRBD1 (5 bases). CDR1 is MNHNY and CDR2 is SVGAGI in the germline V gene (reference sequence). The CDR3 covers 16 residues. The V gene lost 2 bases and the J gene lost 6 bases, with 17 bases spanning the gap. CDR3 bases: TGTGCCAGCAGTTACAGGATAACGACAGATCTTCAGCCCCAGCATTTT. Translated: CASSYRITTDLQPQHF.